One sample yielded the 29 T cell receptor beta chains listed below, sequenced in a study of identical twins. A single record per CDR3 protein comes from TCRdb applying MiXCR to the 5' RACE reads. Altogether over 200,000 distinct CDR3 sequences are present, about 6.7% being singletons, with the ten largest covering roughly 15%. This same sample was also part of a study on T cells expressing NK-cell markers.

Input material: CD8+ T cells sorted from blood. All receptors come from a woman between 18 and 29 years old in good health.

This clonotype was found a few times. The V and J genes are TRBV7-9 and TRBJ2-1, with 7 bases aligning to TRBD1. V lost 0 bases, J lost 4 bases, and 0 bases stayed unmatched. Looked up from germline, CDR1 is SEHNR and CDR2 is FQNEAQ (reference sequence). The CDR3 is 14 residues long. The DNA for the CDR3 is TGTGCCAGCAGCTTAGCGGGACAGTACAATGAGCAGTTCTTC. Translating it yields CASSLAGQYNEQFF.

This clonotype was seen at least ten times. V and J are TRBV7-9 and TRBJ2-7; 7 bases line up with TRBD1. The V gene's germline CDR1 is SEHNR and CDR2 FQNEAQ (reference sequence). The CDR3 totals 13 residues. V lost 5 bases to trimming and J lost 4 bases; unmatched junction nucleotides: 5. The CDR3 spells CASSRGGGYEQYF. The CDR3 coding sequence is TGTGCCAGCAGCCGAGGGGGCGGGTACGAGCAGTACTTC.

The table lists this clonotype with a few counts. The chain combines TRBV25-1 with TRBJ1-1, with a possible D match to TRBD1 (5 bases). The CDR3 contains 11 residues. The V gene's germline CDR1 is MGHDK and CDR2 SYGVNS. V lost 5 bases to trimming and J lost 10 bases, with 11 bases between them. The CDR3, as DNA: TGTGCCAGCAGTCTCCCAGGGAGAGCTTTCTTT. Its translation: CASSLPGRAFF.

This clonotype was recorded a few times. This sequence joins TRBV4-3 and TRBJ2-3; 12 bases map to TRBD2. Per germline, CDR1 LGHNA and CDR2 YSLEER. The CDR3 has 15 amino acids. The trim removed 2 bases at V and 5 bases at J, leaving 2 bases unmatched. CDR3 nucleotides: TGCGCCAGCAGCCAACTACTAGCGGGAGGAGATACGCAGTATTTT. Translation: CASSQLLAGGDTQYF.

This clonotype was counted ten times or more. The V and J genes are TRBV13 and TRBJ1-1, with 9 nucleotides matching TRBD1. With 3 bases clipped from V and 4 bases from J, the junction kept 3 bases outside the gene matches. Germline values: CDR1 PRHDT, CDR2 FYEKMQ (reference sequence). The CDR3 is 14 residues long. In nucleotides, the CDR3 is TGTGCCAGCAGCTTGACGGACAGGGGCACTGAAGCTTTCTTT. Protein: CASSLTDRGTEAFF.

This chain connects TRBV5-1 to TRBJ2-7, with TRBD2 as a possible D gene (5 bases). The CDR3 covers 13 residues. Between the trimmed V and J ends, which lost 0 bases and 5 bases, there was a span of 9 bases. The germline gives CDR1 SGHRS, CDR2 YFSETQ. The CDR3 is CASSLVGAHEQYF. For the CDR3, the DNA is TGCGCCAGCAGCTTGGTGGGAGCTCACGAGCAGTACTTC.

This clonotype was detected ten times or more. The chain recombines TRBV6-1 with TRBJ1-1; D may be TRBD1 (6 bases). Germline values: CDR1 MNHNS, CDR2 SASEGT. The CDR3 covers 13 residues. Trimming took off 10 bases at V and 0 bases at J, with 12 bases between the two ends. CDR3 residues: CATWDIMNTEAFF. Here the CDR3 DNA reads TGTGCCACGTGGGACATAATGAACACTGAAGCTTTCTTT.

This clonotype has a handful of counts. The V and J genes are TRBV12-3 or TRBV12-4 and TRBJ1-2; TRBD1 agrees at 7 bases. The CDR3 totals 14 residues. Losses at the gene ends were 8 bases for V and 8 bases for J; bases not matched to a gene: 14. The CDR3, as DNA: TGTGCCAGCCGCCGGGCCGGGACAGTAGACGGCTACACCTTC. It specifies CASRRAGTVDGYTF.

The chain couples TRBV20-1 to TRBJ1-6, with 9 bases fitting TRBD1. The CDR3 totals 14 residues. V lost 3 bases, J lost 8 bases, and 5 bases stayed unmatched. Germline values: CDR1 DFQATT, CDR2 SNEGSKA (reference sequence). CDR3 amino acids: CSARAGQGHSPLHF. The CDR3 bases are TGCAGTGCTAGGGCCGGACAGGGGCATTCACCCCTCCACTTT.

The V call is TRBV7-6, the J call TRBJ2-7; 9 positions match TRBD2. The germline CDR1 and CDR2 sequences are SGHVS and FNYEAQ. V lost 2 bases to trimming and J lost 1 base; unmatched junction nucleotides: 6. This CDR3 has 16 residues. The CDR3 DNA is TGTGCCAGCAGCTTATCGGCGGGAGGGGAGTCCTACGAGCAGTACTTC. Translating gives CASSLSAGGESYEQYF.

The V and J genes are TRBV7-9 and TRBJ1-1, with 7 positions matching TRBD1. With 4 bases clipped from V and 1 base from J, the junction kept 6 bases outside the gene matches. CDR3 length equals 15 residues. Germline V lookup: CDR1 SEHNR, CDR2 FQNEAQ (reference sequence). The CDR3 sequence is CASSSQTGTNTEAFF. The CDR3, as DNA: TGTGCCAGCAGCTCACAGACAGGGACGAACACTGAAGCTTTCTTT.

CDR3 sequence reads: CASRGGQGPFF. The CDR3 nucleotides read TGTGCCAGCAGGGGGGGACAGGGACCTTTCTTT. This rearrangement joins TRBV27 to TRBJ1-1, with TRBD1 matching over 9 bases. Germline trimming cut 6 bases from V and 12 bases from J; bases unmatched to any gene: 5. CDR1 MNHEY and CDR2 SMNVEV come from the germline V gene (reference sequence). The length of the CDR3 is 11 residues.

J is TRBJ1-2 and V is TRBV6-1; D remains unclear. The CDR3 totals 14 residues. Trimming shortened V by 9 bases and J by 6 bases, and 20 bases separated the two germline ends. CDR1 MNHNS and CDR2 SASEGT come from the germline V gene. The CDR3 bases are TGTGCCAGTTCCTCGGCCCGGGAAGAAGATGGCTACACCTTC. Its protein product is CASSSAREEDGYTF.

This clonotype was picked up a small number of times. The rearrangement joins TRBV12-3 or TRBV12-4 to TRBJ1-2; 11 bases line up with TRBD1. The trim removed 5 bases at V and 10 bases at J, leaving 3 bases unmatched. The CDR3 loop spans 12 amino acids. The CDR3 DNA reads TGTGCCAGCAGTAGGGACAGGGGGGACTACACCTTC. It codes for CASSRDRGDYTF.

This clonotype was counted at least ten times. This chain links TRBV3-1 with TRBJ1-1; 8 bases line up with TRBD1. The CDR3 covers 17 residues. The V and J ends lost 0 bases and 6 bases, in that order; junction bases with no gene match: 12. Germline assignment: CDR1 LGHDT and CDR2 YNNKEL (reference sequence). In DNA, the CDR3 is TGTGCCAGCAGCCAAGATTACTTGGGGCGACAGGGGTCTGAAGCTTTCTTT. Protein: CASSQDYLGRQGSEAFF.

This clonotype occurred many times. This chain links TRBV27 with TRBJ2-1, with 13 bases matching TRBD2. The CDR3 has 19 amino acids. Trimming at V came to 5 bases and at J to 0 bases, leaving 10 bases not matched to a gene. The germline V gene encodes CDR1 MNHEY and CDR2 SMNVEV (reference sequence). CDR3 amino acids: CASSPGTSGTRSSYNEQFF. CDR3 DNA: TGTGCCAGCAGTCCTGGGACTAGCGGGACTAGGAGCTCCTACAATGAGCAGTTCTTC.

On this clonotype itself: A read error may be the cause here, since a much bigger clone is one base away. The missing conserved phenylalanine or tryptophan at the end of this CDR3 makes a read error likely. The chain uses TRBV5-1 and TRBJ2-1, with 10 bases fitting TRBD2. The germline V gene encodes CDR1 SGHRS and CDR2 YFSETQ. Germline trimming cut 3 bases from V and 5 bases from J; bases unmatched to any gene: 8. The CDR3 runs to 16 residues. CDR3 residues: CASSWTVAGGHNEQFL. In DNA, the CDR3 is TGCGCCAGCAGCTGGACAGTAGCGGGAGGCCACAATGAGCAGTTCCTC.

This clonotype was counted between two and nine times. This chain joins TRBV6-1 and TRBJ1-6; 8 bases fit TRBD1. V gave up 6 bases and J gave up 9 bases; unmatched junction bases: 4. There are 13 residues in the CDR3. Germline CDR1 reads MNHNS; CDR2 reads SASEGT. CDR3 sequence reads: CASRDRVFSPLHF. CDR3 bases: TGTGCCAGCAGGGACAGGGTATTTTCACCCCTCCACTTT.

The chain has TRBV19 and TRBJ1-5; D not certain. CDR3 length: 15 amino acids. In germline, CDR1 is LNHDA, CDR2 SQIVND (reference sequence). Trimming removed 7 bases from V and 2 bases from J, with 15 bases in between. The CDR3 here is CASKWFPEGNQPQHF. For the CDR3, the DNA is TGTGCCAGTAAATGGTTCCCGGAGGGCAATCAGCCCCAGCATTTT.

This clonotype showed up many times. The chain combines TRBV20-1 with TRBJ1-2, with D perhaps matching TRBD1 (6 bases). Germline assignment: CDR1 DFQATT and CDR2 SNEGSKA (reference sequence). The CDR3 loop spans 13 amino acids. V shed 7 bases and J shed 8 bases, with 20 bases lying between them. In DNA form, the CDR3 reads TGCAGTGGCCCTACCACAGGGCCTCAAGGCTACACCTTC. The encoded protein is CSGPTTGPQGYTF.

This clonotype was observed a handful of times. The chain has TRBV7-3 and TRBJ2-1, with D possibly matching TRBD1 (7 bases). V was shortened by 4 bases and J by 7 bases, with 17 bases between the two germline ends. Germline lookup yields CDR1 SGHTA and CDR2 FQGTGA. CDR3 size: 15 residues. CDR3 in DNA: TGTGCCAGCAGCTCGCCGACAGGGAGGAGTAATGAGCAGTTCTTC. The encoded protein is CASSSPTGRSNEQFF.

The chain is built from TRBV7-9 and TRBJ2-5, with 8 bases matching TRBD1. CDR1 and CDR2 from the germline V gene are SEHNR and FQNEAQ (reference sequence). The V and J ends lost 3 bases and 3 bases, in that order; junction bases with no gene match: 3. The CDR3 totals 14 residues. The CDR3 region has the DNA TGTGCCAGCAGCTTCCAGGGGGCTGAAGAGACCCAGTACTTC. Translation gives CASSFQGAEETQYF.

V usage is TRBV10-3 and J usage is TRBJ2-3; TRBD1 agrees at 9 bases. Germline lookup yields CDR1 ENHRY and CDR2 SYGVKD. Germline trimming cut 5 bases from V and 3 bases from J; bases unmatched to any gene: 3. The CDR3 extends over 14 amino acids. The CDR3 loop is CAISRGQGTDTQYF. DNA for the CDR3: TGTGCCATCAGTCGCGGACAGGGGACAGATACGCAGTATTTT.

This clonotype has ten or more counts. The chain carries TRBV6-5 and TRBJ2-7, with 9 positions matching TRBD1. The V gene end was trimmed by 2 bases and the J gene end by 1 base; junction bases not matched to a gene: 6. Germline V gene sequence: CDR1 MNHEY, CDR2 SVGAGI. The CDR3 has 16 residues. The CDR3 spells CASSYPTGTGSYEQYF. The CDR3 DNA is TGTGCCAGCAGTTACCCGACCGGGACAGGGTCCTACGAGCAGTACTTC.

This clonotype has only a few counts. This chain connects TRBV27 to TRBJ2-1, with D hard to call. The CDR3 sequence is 16 residues long. The V end was cut by 3 bases, the J end by 8 bases, with 20 bases between. Looked up from germline, CDR1 is MNHEY and CDR2 is SMNVEV (reference sequence). The CDR3 nucleotides are TGTGCCAGCAGTTTTGGCGTTGGTAATAGTGGCGATGAGCAGTTCTTC. Amino acids: CASSFGVGNSGDEQFF.

This clonotype has only a few counts. The rearrangement uses TRBV5-6 and TRBJ1-2; 7 bases match TRBD1. This CDR3 is built from 16 residues. The V gene's germline CDR1 is SGHDT and CDR2 YYEEEE. V lost 10 bases, J lost 4 bases, and 19 bases stayed unmatched. CDR3 coding DNA: TGTGCCCTATGCCGGGACAGTCCCTCTCTTGTCTATGGCTACACCTTC. Residues: CALCRDSPSLVYGYTF.

This chain connects TRBV4-3 to TRBJ2-7, with TRBD2 matching over 7 bases. CDR3 length: 16 residues. V lost 0 bases to trimming and J lost 4 bases; unmatched junction nucleotides: 9. The germline V gene has CDR1 LGHNA and CDR2 YSLEER. CDR3 region: CASSQDRGGGAYEQYF. In DNA, the CDR3 is TGCGCCAGCAGCCAAGATCGAGGCGGGGGAGCGTACGAGCAGTACTTC.

This clonotype was observed many times. V is TRBV27 and J is TRBJ2-7; D is ambiguous. This CDR3 spans 11 amino acids. Per the germline V gene, CDR1 is MNHEY and CDR2 is SMNVEV (reference sequence). Trimming took 6 bases from V and 4 from J, leaving 7 bases between them. CDR3 sequence reads: CASSKGYEQYF. For the CDR3, the DNA is TGTGCCAGCAGCAAAGGGTACGAGCAGTACTTC.

This clonotype occurred a few times. The chain carries TRBV29-1 and TRBJ1-2; no reliable D call. The V and J ends lost 3 bases and 7 bases respectively, with 9 bases between them. The CDR3 is 11 amino acids. CDR1 SQVTM and CDR2 ANQGSEA come from the germline V gene. The CDR3 region is CSVETGFGYTF. CDR3 coding DNA: TGCAGCGTTGAGACCGGCTTTGGCTACACCTTC.